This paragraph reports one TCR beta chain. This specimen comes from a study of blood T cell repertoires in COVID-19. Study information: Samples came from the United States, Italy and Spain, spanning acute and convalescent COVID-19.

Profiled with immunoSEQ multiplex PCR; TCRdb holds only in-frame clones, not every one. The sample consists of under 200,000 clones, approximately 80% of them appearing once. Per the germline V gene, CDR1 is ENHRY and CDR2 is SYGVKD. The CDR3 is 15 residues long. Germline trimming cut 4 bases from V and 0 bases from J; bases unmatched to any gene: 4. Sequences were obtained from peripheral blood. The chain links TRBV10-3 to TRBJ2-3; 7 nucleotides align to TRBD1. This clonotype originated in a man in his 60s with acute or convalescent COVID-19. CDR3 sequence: CAISGTGVSTDTQYF. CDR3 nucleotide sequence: TGTGCCATCAGTGGGACAGGAGTTAGCACAGATACGCAGTATTTT.